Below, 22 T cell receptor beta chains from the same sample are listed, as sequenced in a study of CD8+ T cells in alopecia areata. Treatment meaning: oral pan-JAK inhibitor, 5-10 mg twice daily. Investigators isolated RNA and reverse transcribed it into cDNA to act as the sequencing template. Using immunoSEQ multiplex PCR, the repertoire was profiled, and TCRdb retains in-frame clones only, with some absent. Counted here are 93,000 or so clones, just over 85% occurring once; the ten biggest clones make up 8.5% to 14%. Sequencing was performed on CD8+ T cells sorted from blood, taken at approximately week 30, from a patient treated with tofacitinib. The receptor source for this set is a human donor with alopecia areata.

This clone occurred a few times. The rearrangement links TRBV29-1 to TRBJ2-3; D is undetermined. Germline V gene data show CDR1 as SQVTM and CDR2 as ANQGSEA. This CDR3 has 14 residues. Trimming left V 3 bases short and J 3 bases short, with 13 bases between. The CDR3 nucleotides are TGCAGCGTTGACTGGTCTGGAGTAACAGATACGCAGTATTTT. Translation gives CSVDWSGVTDTQYF.

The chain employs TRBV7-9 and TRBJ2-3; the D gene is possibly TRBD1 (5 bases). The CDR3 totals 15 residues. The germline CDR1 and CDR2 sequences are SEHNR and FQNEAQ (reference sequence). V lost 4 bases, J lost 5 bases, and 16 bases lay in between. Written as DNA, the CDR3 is TGTGCCAGCAGCTCGCCCGACAGTTTTAAAGATACGCAGTATTTT. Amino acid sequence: CASSSPDSFKDTQYF.

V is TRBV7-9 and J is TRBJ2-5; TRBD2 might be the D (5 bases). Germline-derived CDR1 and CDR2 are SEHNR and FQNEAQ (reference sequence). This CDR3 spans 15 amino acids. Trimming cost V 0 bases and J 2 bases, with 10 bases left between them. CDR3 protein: CASSLAASGQETQYF. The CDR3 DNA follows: TGTGCCAGCAGCTTAGCGGCCAGCGGTCAAGAGACCCAGTACTTC.

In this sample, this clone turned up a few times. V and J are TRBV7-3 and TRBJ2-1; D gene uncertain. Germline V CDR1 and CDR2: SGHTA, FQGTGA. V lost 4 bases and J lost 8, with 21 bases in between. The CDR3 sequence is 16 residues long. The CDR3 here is CASSSPTGAERDEQFF. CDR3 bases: TGTGCCAGCAGCTCCCCGACGGGCGCCGAAAGGGATGAGCAGTTCTTC.

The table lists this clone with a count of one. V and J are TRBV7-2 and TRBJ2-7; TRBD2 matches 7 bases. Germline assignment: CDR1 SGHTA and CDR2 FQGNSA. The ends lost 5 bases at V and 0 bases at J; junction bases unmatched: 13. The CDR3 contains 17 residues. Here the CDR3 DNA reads TGTGCCAGCAGCCATTACTTAGACCGGGACTACTCCTACGAGCAGTACTTC. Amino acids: CASSHYLDRDYSYEQYF.

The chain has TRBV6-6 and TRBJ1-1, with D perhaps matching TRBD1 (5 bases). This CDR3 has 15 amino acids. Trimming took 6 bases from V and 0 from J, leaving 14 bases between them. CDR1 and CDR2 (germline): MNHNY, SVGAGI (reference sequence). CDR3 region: CASSSLQGVNTEAFF. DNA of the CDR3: TGTGCCAGCAGCTCACTCCAGGGTGTGAACACTGAAGCTTTCTTT.

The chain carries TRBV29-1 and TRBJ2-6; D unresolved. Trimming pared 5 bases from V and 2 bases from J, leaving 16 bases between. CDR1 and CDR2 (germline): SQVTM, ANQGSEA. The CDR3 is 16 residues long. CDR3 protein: CSVSTDQATGANVLTF. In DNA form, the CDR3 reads TGCAGCGTTTCTACCGATCAAGCTACTGGGGCCAACGTCCTGACTTTC.

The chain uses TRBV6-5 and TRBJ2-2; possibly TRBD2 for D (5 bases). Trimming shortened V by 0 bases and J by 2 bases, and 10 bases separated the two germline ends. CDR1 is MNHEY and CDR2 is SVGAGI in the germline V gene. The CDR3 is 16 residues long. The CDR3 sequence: CASSYSTGINTGELFF. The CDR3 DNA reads TGTGCCAGCAGTTACTCGACCGGGATCAACACCGGGGAGCTGTTTTTT.

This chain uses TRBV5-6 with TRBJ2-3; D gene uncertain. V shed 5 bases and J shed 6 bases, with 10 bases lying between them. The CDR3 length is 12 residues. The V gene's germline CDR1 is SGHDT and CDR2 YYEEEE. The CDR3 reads CASSSGADTQYF. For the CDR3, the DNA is TGTGCCAGCAGTAGTGGCGCCGATACGCAGTATTTT.

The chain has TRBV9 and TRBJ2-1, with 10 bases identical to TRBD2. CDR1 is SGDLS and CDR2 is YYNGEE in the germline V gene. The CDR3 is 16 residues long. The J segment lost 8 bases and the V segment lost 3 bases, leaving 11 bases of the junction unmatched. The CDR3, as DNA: TGTGCCAGCAGCGGAAGTAGGAGCGGGGGGGCCGATGAGCAGTTCTTC. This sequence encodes CASSGSRSGGADEQFF. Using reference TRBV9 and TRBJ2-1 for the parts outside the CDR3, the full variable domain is DSGVTQTPKHLITATGQRVTLRCSPRSGDLSVYWYQQSLDQGLQFLIQYYNGEERAKGNILERFSAQQFPDLHSELNLSSLELGDSALYFCASSGSRSGGADEQFFGPGTRLTVL.

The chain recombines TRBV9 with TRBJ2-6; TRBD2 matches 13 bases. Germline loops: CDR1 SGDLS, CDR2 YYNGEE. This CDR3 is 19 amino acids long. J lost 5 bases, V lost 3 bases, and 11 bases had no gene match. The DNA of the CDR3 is TGTGCCAGCAGCGGGACCGGGACTAGCGGGGCCGGATGGGCCAACGTCCTGACTTTC. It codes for CASSGTGTSGAGWANVLTF.

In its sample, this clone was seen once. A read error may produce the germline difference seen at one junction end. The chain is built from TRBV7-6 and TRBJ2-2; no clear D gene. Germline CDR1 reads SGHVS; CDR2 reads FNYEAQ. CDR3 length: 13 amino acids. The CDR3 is CAISSVPTGELFF. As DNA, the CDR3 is TGTGCCATCAGCAGCGTTCCCACCGGGGAGCTGTTTTTT.

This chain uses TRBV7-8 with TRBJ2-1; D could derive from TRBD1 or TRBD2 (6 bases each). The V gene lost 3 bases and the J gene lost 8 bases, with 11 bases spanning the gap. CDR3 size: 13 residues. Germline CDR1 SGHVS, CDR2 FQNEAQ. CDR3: CASSFGGHDEQFF. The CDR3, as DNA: TGTGCCAGCAGCTTTGGGGGGCACGATGAGCAGTTCTTC.

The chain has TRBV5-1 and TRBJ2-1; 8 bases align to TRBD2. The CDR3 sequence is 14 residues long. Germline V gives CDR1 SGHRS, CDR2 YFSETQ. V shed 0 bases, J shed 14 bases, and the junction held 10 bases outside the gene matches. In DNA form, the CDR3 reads TGCGCCAGCAGCTTGGTGGCCTCAAGCGGGAGCGAGTTCTTC. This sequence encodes CASSLVASSGSEFF.

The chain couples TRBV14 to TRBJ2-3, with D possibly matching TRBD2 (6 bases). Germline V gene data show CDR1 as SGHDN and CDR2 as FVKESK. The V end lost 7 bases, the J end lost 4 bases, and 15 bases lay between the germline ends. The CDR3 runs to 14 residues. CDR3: CASTGTYPPDTQYF. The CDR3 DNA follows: TGTGCCAGCACGGGGACTTATCCCCCAGATACGCAGTATTTT.

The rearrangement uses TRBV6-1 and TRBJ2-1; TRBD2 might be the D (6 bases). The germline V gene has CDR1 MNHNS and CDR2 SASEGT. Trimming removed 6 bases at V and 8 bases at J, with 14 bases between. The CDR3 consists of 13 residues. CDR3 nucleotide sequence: TGTGCCAGCAGAGAGGGACTCACCGATGAGCAGTTCTTC. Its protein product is CASREGLTDEQFF.

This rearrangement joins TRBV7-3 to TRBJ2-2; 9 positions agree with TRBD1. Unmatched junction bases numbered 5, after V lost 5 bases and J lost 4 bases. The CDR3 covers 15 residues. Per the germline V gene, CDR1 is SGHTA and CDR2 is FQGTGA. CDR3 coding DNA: TGTGCCAGCAGCCCGACAGGGGGAAGCACCGGGGAGCTGTTTTTT. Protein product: CASSPTGGSTGELFF.

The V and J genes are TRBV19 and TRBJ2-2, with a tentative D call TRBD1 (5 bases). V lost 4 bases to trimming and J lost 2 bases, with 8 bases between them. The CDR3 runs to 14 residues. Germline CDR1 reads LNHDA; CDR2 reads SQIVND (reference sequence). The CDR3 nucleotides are TGTGCCAGTAGTAGACAGACCAACACCGGGGAGCTGTTTTTT. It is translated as CASSRQTNTGELFF.

As DNA, the CDR3 is TGTGCCAGCAGCTCGGGACCAGGTGAAGAAAAACTGTTTTTT. Translation: CASSSGPGEEKLFF. The genes are TRBV13 and TRBJ1-4; D might be TRBD1 (5 bases). V was clipped by 4 bases and J by 8 bases, with 14 bases between them. Germline CDR1 is PRHDT and CDR2 is FYEKMQ (reference sequence). The CDR3 totals 14 residues.

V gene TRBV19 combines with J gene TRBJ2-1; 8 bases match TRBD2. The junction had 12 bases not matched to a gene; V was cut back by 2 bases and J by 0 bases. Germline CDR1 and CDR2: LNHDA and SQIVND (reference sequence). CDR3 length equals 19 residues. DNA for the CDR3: TGTGCCAGTAGTATAACATTATTTGAGCGGGGGAGCTCCTACAATGAGCAGTTCTTC. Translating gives CASSITLFERGSSYNEQFF.

The CDR3 region has the DNA TGTGCCAGCAGCTTTGGAGACACCGGGGAGCTGTTTTTT. Its translation is CASSFGDTGELFF. This chain uses TRBV5-6 with TRBJ2-2; no definite D call. V lost 2 bases, J lost 3 bases, and 5 bases lay in between. Per the germline V gene, CDR1 is SGHDT and CDR2 is YYEEEE. This CDR3 has 13 residues.

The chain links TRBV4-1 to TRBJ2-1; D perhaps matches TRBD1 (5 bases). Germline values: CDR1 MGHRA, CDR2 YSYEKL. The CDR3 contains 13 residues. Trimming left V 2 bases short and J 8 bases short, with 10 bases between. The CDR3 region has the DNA TGCGCCAGCAGCCAATCCGTCAGGGATGAGCAGTTCTTC. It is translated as CASSQSVRDEQFF.